Listed below are T cell receptor beta chains from one sample, sequenced in a study of shared clonotypes between healthy human individuals. Sequencing was performed with immunoSEQ multiplex PCR; in TCRdb, only in-frame clones are kept and a portion is missing. Among roughly 500,000 clones listed, around 96% were seen once. The sequencing sample was made of naive CD4+ T cells sorted from blood. These receptors came from a woman in her twenties or thirties in good health. CDR3s include the opening cysteine and the closing phenylalanine or tryptophan. The D gene is left open where the match is weak. Clone size is given for some rows only: seen once, a few or many times, or a class if the clone is expanded.

>TRBV28|TRBD1|TRBJ1-1|NA
TGTGCCAGCAGTACCGCCGGGACAGGGAGCACTGAAGCTTTCTTT
CASSTAGTGSTEAFF
>TRBV7-9|TRBD1|TRBJ1-4|NA
TGTGCCAGCAGCACGAGGCTCTCCGGGACAGGGACTAATGAAAAACTGTTTTTT
CASSTRLSGTGTNEKLFF
>TRBV10-1|TRBD1|TRBJ1-4|NA
TGCGCCAGCAGTAAAGGGACAGGGAATGAAAAACTGTTTTTT
CASSKGTGNEKLFF
>TRBV6-1|NA|TRBJ1-1|NA
TGTGCCAGCAGTGAATGGGACACAGAAGCTTTCTTT
CASSEWDTEAFF
>TRBV7-2|NA|TRBJ2-1|once
TGTGCCAGCAGCTTCGGGAGCCTCGGCTCCAATGAGCAGTTCTTC
CASSFGSLGSNEQFF
>TRBV27|NA|TRBJ2-3|NA
TGTGCCAGCAGTTCAGACTTTTTACACACAGATACGCAGTATTTT
CASSSDFLHTDTQYF
>TRBV18|TRBD2|TRBJ2-3|NA
TGTGCCAGCTCACCTCAGGACCCAGGACTAGCGGGGCCCACAGATACGCAGTATTTT
CASSPQDPGLAGPTDTQYF
>TRBV7-9|NA|TRBJ1-1|NA
TGTGCCAGCAGCTTAGAGAGGGACACTGAAGCTTTCTTT
CASSLERDTEAFF
>TRBV7-8|TRBD2|TRBJ2-1|once
TGTGCCAGCAGCCGGGGACTAGCGGGATCTTTTTACAATGAGCAGTTCTTC
CASSRGLAGSFYNEQFF
>TRBV28|NA|TRBJ1-2|NA
TGTGCCAGCAGTTTGCCCGACACCCGAGGGAAGGATGGCTACACCTTC
CASSLPDTRGKDGYTF
>TRBV2|NA|TRBJ1-4|NA
TGTGCCAGCAGTGATGTGAGGGATGGGAAACTGTTTTTT
CASSDVRDGKLFF
>TRBV11-2|NA|TRBJ2-3|once
TGTGCCAGCAGCCCAGGAAGGACTAGCACAGATACGCAGTATTTT
CASSPGRTSTDTQYF
>TRBV28|NA|TRBJ2-7|NA
TGTGCCAGCACTCTGACAGGAGCCTACGAGCAGTACTTC
CASTLTGAYEQYF
>TRBV2|NA|TRBJ2-2|NA
TGTGCCAGCAGAAGATCCGGGGAGCTGTTTTTT
CASRRSGELFF
>TRBV28|TRBD1|TRBJ1-1|NA
TGTGCCAGCAAGAGGGACAGGGCCCCAATGAACACTGAAGCTTTCTTT
CASKRDRAPMNTEAFF
>TRBV20-1|NA|TRBJ2-5|NA
TGCAGTGCTAGAGATATGGAGACCCAGTACTTC
CSARDMETQYF
>TRBV18|NA|TRBJ2-7|NA
TGTGCCAGCTCACCACTGGAGAACTACGAGCAGTACTTC
CASSPLENYEQYF
>TRBV5-4|NA|TRBJ2-6|NA
TGTGCCAGCAGCGTAGCCCCTAGTGCCTCTGGGGCCAACGTCCTGACTTTC
CASSVAPSASGANVLTF
>TRBV2|NA|TRBJ2-2|NA
TGTGCCAGCAGGACACTAGCAGCGAACACCGGGGAGCTGTTTTTT
CASRTLAANTGELFF
>TRBV11-3|NA|TRBJ1-2|NA
TGTGCCAGCAGCTTCGACCGCTTAGTAGGGCCATATGGCTACACCTTC
CASSFDRLVGPYGYTF
>TRBV5-1|NA|TRBJ2-3|NA
TGCGCCAGCAGCTTGGCCGGGACACCAGGCACAGATACGCAGTATTTT
CASSLAGTPGTDTQYF
>TRBV5-4|NA|TRBJ2-3|NA
TGTGCCAGCAGCGTAATAACAAGCACAGATACGCAGTATTTT
CASSVITSTDTQYF
>TRBV5-1|TRBD2|TRBJ2-1|NA
TGCGCCAGCAGCTTGGGCGCTAGCGGTTACAATGAGCAGTTCTTC
CASSLGASGYNEQFF
>TRBV28|NA|TRBJ2-5|once
TGTGCCAGCAGTTCAAGGACAACCTCGGAGTACTTC
CASSSRTTSEYF